The 10 T cell receptor beta chains presented below share a single source sample, sequenced in a study of identical twins. MiXCR, run by TCRdb on the 5' RACE reads, gives a single entry per CDR3 protein. Of roughly 690,000 distinct CDR3 sequences in the sample, 21% are singletons; the top ten hold 4.3%. The same specimen was also included in a second study, on T cells expressing NK-cell markers.

The specimen was PBMCs. Receptor source: a woman in her late teens or twenties in good health.

The CDR3 region is CSGRDRSTDTQYF. The CDR3 DNA is TGCAGCGGGAGGGACAGGAGCACAGATACGCAGTATTTT. V is TRBV29-1 and J is TRBJ2-3; TRBD1 agrees at 8 bases. V shed 7 bases, J shed 0 bases, and the junction held 3 bases outside the gene matches. Per germline, CDR1 SQVTM and CDR2 ANQGSEA. CDR3 length: 13 amino acids.

This clonotype was counted between two and nine times. V usage is TRBV7-9 and J usage is TRBJ2-7; 11 bases line up with TRBD2. CDR3 length equals 15 residues. CDR1 and CDR2 from the germline V gene are SEHNR and FQNEAQ (reference sequence). Unmatched junction bases numbered 2, after V lost 1 base and J lost 3 bases. The CDR3 bases are TGTGCCAGCAGCTTAGAACTAGCGGGGGACTACGAGCAGTACTTC. Protein: CASSLELAGDYEQYF.

This clonotype was detected only a few times. The chain combines TRBV12-3 or TRBV12-4 with TRBJ1-2; D might be TRBD1 (5 bases). The length of the CDR3 is 14 residues. V shed 5 bases and J shed 8 bases, with 18 bases lying between them. The CDR3 DNA reads TGTGCCAGCAGTCCTACGGGACCTCGAGGAGGCTACACCTTC. Translating gives CASSPTGPRGGYTF.

This clonotype has only one observation. The chain has TRBV7-8 and TRBJ1-2; D not resolved. The ends were cut back, 6 bases at V and 2 bases at J, with 10 bases in the middle. Per germline, CDR1 SGHVS and CDR2 FQNEAQ. The CDR3 has 13 amino acids. CDR3 sequence reads: CASRGVDNYGYTF. The CDR3 bases are TGTGCCAGCAGAGGAGTGGACAACTATGGCTACACCTTC.

The J gene is TRBJ2-7, the V gene TRBV5-1, with TRBD1 as a possible D gene (5 bases). Trimming removed 0 bases at V and 12 bases at J, with 19 bases between. Germline V gives CDR1 SGHRS, CDR2 YFSETQ. The CDR3 is 14 residues long. Here the CDR3 reads CASSLGDKPGFPYF. The CDR3 region has the DNA TGCGCCAGCAGCTTGGGAGACAAACCAGGGTTCCCGTACTTC.

This clonotype has a count of ten or more. The rearrangement uses TRBV10-3 and TRBJ2-5; 13 positions agree with TRBD2. Germline CDR1 is ENHRY and CDR2 is SYGVKD. Trimming cost V 8 bases and J 1 base; bases outside gene matches: 7. The CDR3 consists of 16 residues. The CDR3: CAIGLRTSGGQETQYF. As DNA, the CDR3 is TGTGCCATCGGACTAAGGACTAGCGGGGGCCAAGAGACCCAGTACTTC.

This clonotype has a count of ten or more. The V gene is TRBV6-5, the J gene TRBJ1-3; D remains ambiguous. Germline V CDR1 and CDR2: MNHEY, SVGAGI. Trimming stripped 7 bases from V and 4 bases from J, with 17 bases between. CDR3 length: 15 residues. The CDR3 here is CASISRRVRGNTIYF. CDR3 nucleotides: TGTGCCAGCATTTCTCGGCGAGTTCGGGGAAACACCATATATTTT.

The chain is built from TRBV20-1 and TRBJ2-1; possibly TRBD1 for D (6 bases). The V gene lost 5 bases and the J gene lost 6 bases, with 20 bases spanning the gap. Germline V lookup: CDR1 DFQATT, CDR2 SNEGSKA (reference sequence). The CDR3 has 15 residues. In nucleotides, the CDR3 is TGCAGTGCTTACAGGGCCCGACAAGGGTTCAATGAGCAGTTCTTC. Residues: CSAYRARQGFNEQFF.

The chain links TRBV11-3 to TRBJ2-5; 9 positions agree with TRBD1. Germline trimming cut 9 bases from V and 5 bases from J; bases unmatched to any gene: 7. CDR1 and CDR2 from the germline V gene are SGHNT and YENEEA. The CDR3 has 13 amino acids. CDR3 protein: CARGTGGWETQYF. CDR3 DNA: TGTGCCAGGGGAACAGGGGGCTGGGAGACCCAGTACTTC.

This clonotype was detected many times. This sequence joins TRBV12-3 or TRBV12-4 and TRBJ2-1, with D possibly matching TRBD2 (5 bases). The CDR3 has 11 amino acids. V lost 2 bases to trimming and J lost 10 bases, with 6 bases between them. CDR3 DNA sequence: TGTGCCAGCAGTTTATCGGGGGAGCAGTTCTTC. Translation: CASSLSGEQFF.